This TCR beta chain came from a study of shared clonotypes between healthy human individuals. Profiling relied on immunoSEQ multiplex PCR, and the TCRdb table lists in-frame clones only, not all of them. Of 2 million to 3 million clones listed, roughly 93% were seen once; the top ten hold around 0.37%. Germline V gives CDR1 MDHEN, CDR2 SYDVKM. The V end was cut by 6 bases, the J end by 4 bases, with 15 bases between. This CDR3 spans 14 amino acids. Specimen: naive CD4+ T cells from PBMCs. Sample subset: CD45RA+ positively selected. The chain joins TRBV28 to TRBJ1-2; tentatively, D is TRBD1 (5 bases). The TCR was taken from a man aged 18 to 29 in good health. Some clones in this sample may be carry-over from other donors' samples. The chain's CDR3 is CASSQGGTGYGYTF. CDR3 DNA: TGTGCCAGCAGCCAGGGTGGGACCGGCTATGGCTACACCTTC.